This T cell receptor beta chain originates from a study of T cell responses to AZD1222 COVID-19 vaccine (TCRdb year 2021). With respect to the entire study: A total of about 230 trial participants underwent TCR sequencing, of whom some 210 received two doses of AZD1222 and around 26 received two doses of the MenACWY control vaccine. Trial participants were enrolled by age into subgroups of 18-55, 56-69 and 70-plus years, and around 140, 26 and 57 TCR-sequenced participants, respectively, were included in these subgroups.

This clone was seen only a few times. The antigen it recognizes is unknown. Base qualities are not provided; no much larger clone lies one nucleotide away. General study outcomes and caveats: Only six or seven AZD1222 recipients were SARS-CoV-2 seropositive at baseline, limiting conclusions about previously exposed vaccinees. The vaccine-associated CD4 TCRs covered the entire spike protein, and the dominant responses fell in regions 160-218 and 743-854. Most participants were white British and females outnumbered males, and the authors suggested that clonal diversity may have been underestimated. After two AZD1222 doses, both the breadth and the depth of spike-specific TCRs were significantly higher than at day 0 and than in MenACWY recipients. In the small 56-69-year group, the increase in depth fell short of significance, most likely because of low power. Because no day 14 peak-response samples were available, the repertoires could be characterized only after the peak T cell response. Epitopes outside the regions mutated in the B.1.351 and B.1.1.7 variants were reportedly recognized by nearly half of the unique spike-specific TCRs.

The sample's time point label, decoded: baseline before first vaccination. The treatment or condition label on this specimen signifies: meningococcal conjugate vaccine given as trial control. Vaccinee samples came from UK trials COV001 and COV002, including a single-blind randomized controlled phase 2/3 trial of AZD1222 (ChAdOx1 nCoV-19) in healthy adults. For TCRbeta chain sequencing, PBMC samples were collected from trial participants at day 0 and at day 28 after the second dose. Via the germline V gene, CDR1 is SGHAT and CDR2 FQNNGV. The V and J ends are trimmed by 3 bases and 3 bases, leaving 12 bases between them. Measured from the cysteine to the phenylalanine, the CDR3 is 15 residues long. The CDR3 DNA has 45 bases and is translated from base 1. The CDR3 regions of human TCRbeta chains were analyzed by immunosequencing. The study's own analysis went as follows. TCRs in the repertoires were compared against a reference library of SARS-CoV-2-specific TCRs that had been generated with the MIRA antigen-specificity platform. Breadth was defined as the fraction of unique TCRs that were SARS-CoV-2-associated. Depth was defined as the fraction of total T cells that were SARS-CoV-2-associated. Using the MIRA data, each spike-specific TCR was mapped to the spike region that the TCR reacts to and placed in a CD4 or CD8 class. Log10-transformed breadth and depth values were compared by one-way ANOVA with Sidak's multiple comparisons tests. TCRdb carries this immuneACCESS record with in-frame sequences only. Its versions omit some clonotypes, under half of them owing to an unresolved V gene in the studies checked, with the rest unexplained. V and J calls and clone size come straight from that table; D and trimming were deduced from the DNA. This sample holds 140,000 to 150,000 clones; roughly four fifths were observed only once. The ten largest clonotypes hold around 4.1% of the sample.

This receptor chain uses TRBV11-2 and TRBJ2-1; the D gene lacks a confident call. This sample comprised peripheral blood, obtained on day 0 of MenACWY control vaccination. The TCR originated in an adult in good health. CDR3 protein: CASSLDGRIYNEQFF. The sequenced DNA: TGTGCCAGCAGCTTGGACGGACGTATCTACAATGAGCAGTTCTTC.